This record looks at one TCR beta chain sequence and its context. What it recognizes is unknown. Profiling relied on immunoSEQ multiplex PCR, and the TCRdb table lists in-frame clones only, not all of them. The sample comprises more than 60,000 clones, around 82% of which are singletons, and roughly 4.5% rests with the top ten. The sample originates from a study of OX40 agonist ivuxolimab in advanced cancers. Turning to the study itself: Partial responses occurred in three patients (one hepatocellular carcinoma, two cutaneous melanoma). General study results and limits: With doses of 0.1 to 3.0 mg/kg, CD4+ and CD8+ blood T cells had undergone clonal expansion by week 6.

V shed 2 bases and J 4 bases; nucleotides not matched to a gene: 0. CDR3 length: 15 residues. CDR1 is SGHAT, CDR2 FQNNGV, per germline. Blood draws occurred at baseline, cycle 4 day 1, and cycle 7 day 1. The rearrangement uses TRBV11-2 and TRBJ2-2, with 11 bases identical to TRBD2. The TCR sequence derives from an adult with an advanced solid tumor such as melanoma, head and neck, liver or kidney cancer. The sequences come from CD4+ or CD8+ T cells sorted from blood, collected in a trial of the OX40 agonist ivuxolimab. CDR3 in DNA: TGTGCCAGCAGCTTACTAGCGGGGGGCACCGGGGAGCTGTTTTTT. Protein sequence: CASSLLAGGTGELFF.